This passage covers 20 T cell receptor beta chains from one sample sequenced in a study of blood T cell repertoires in COVID-19. Sequenced by immunoSEQ multiplex PCR; TCRdb stores in-frame clones only, minus some. Found here are about 240,000 clones, 82% of them singletons; the top ten hold around an eighth. The source material was peripheral blood. The receptors here all came from an older woman with active or convalescent COVID-19.

This clone was counted once. This chain links TRBV6-6 with TRBJ1-5, with TRBD1 matching over 8 bases. Germline lookup yields CDR1 MNHNY and CDR2 SVGAGI (reference sequence). This CDR3 has 14 residues. Losses at the gene ends were 6 bases for V and 6 bases for J; bases not matched to a gene: 7. CDR3 region: CASSQDRDSQPQHF. CDR3 coding DNA: TGTGCCAGCAGCCAGGACAGGGATAGTCAGCCCCAGCATTTT.

This sequence joins TRBV7-3 and TRBJ2-1; 9 positions agree with TRBD2. The CDR3 has 15 amino acids. Germline CDR1 reads SGHTA; CDR2 reads FQGTGA. J gave up 4 bases and V 3 bases, and 4 bases lay outside the gene matches. This chain's CDR3 is CASSFSGGPYNEQFF. The CDR3 region has the DNA TGTGCCAGCAGCTTTAGCGGGGGCCCTTACAATGAGCAGTTCTTC. The variable domain in full, completed from reference TRBV7-3 and TRBJ2-1, reads GAGVSQTPSNKVTEKGKYVELRCDPISGHTALYWYRQSLGQGPEFLIYFQGTGAADDSGLPNDRFFAVRPEGSVSTLKIQRTERGDSAVYLCASSFSGGPYNEQFFGPGTRLTVL.

The chain employs TRBV7-9 and TRBJ2-3; weak D call: TRBD2 (6 bases). Trimming cost V 5 bases and J 6 bases, with 15 bases left between them. Germline CDR1 and CDR2: SEHNR and FQNEAQ (reference sequence). The CDR3 covers 14 residues. CDR3: CASSRGGGTDTQYF. In DNA form, the CDR3 reads TGTGCCAGCAGCCGTGGGGGAGGAACGGATACGCAGTATTTT. The whole variable domain, filled in from reference TRBV7-9 and TRBJ2-3, reads DTGVSQNPRHKITKRGQNVTFRCDPISEHNRLYWYRQTLGQGPEFLTYFQNEAQLEKSRLLSDRFSAERPKGSFSTLEIQRTEQGDSAMYLCASSRGGGTDTQYFGPGTRLTVL.

The chain recombines TRBV6-6 with TRBJ1-2; no clear D. The CDR3 has 13 amino acids. The V and J ends lost 7 bases and 2 bases respectively, with 11 bases between them. Germline assignment: CDR1 MNHNY and CDR2 SVGAGI (reference sequence). CDR3 coding DNA: TGTGCCAGCACCCTCATTCTAAACTATGGCTACACCTTC. This gives the protein CASTLILNYGYTF.

This chain links TRBV2 with TRBJ1-5; TRBD1 matches 9 bases. The CDR3 spans 16 residues. Germline loops: CDR1 SNHLY, CDR2 FYNNEI. After removal of 6 bases from V and 2 bases from J, the junction contained 8 bases not matched to a gene. The CDR3 here is CASSPTGGPGNQPQHF. CDR3 DNA: TGTGCCAGCAGCCCTACAGGGGGCCCGGGCAATCAGCCCCAGCATTTT. The entire variable domain, with the rest obtained from reference TRBV2 and TRBJ1-5, is as follows: EPEVTQTPSHQVTQMGQEVILRCVPISNHLYFYWYRQILGQKVEFLVSFYNNEISEKSEIFDDQFSVERPDGSNFTLKIRSTKLEDSAMYFCASSPTGGPGNQPQHFGDGTRLSIL.

The V gene is TRBV6-5, the J gene TRBJ2-1; D is uncertain. Germline V gene lookup returns CDR1 MNHEY and CDR2 SVGAGI. This CDR3 comprises 13 residues. The germline V and J ends were trimmed by 6 bases and 0 bases, with 6 bases remaining between them. This CDR3 reads CASRPSSYNEQFF. The CDR3 bases are TGTGCCAGCAGGCCCAGCTCCTACAATGAGCAGTTCTTC.

The J gene is TRBJ1-2, the V gene TRBV7-9; TRBD1 aligns across 8 bases. Losses at the gene ends were 0 bases for V and 5 bases for J; bases not matched to a gene: 5. CDR3 size: 15 residues. Looked up from germline, CDR1 is SEHNR and CDR2 is FQNEAQ (reference sequence). CDR3 region: CASSLAGGQGYGYTF. The CDR3 DNA sequence: TGTGCCAGCAGCTTAGCAGGTGGACAGGGATATGGCTACACCTTC.

V and J are TRBV19 and TRBJ1-6; TRBD1 agrees at 7 bases. The CDR3 is 17 residues long. The germline V gene encodes CDR1 LNHDA and CDR2 SQIVND (reference sequence). V shed 5 bases and J 3 bases; nucleotides not matched to a gene: 10. CDR3: CASSPGPRDSYNSPLHF. Here the CDR3 DNA reads TGTGCCAGTAGTCCTGGCCCCCGGGACAGCTATAATTCACCCCTCCACTTT.

The gene calls are TRBV5-8 and TRBJ1-2, with D uncertain. V lost 3 bases to trimming and J lost 3 bases, with 21 bases between them. The CDR3 sequence is 17 residues long. CDR1 and CDR2 from the germline V gene are SGHTS and YDEGEE. CDR3 loop: CASSSTTTGLWDYGYTF. CDR3 DNA: TGTGCCAGCAGCTCAACGACGACGGGGTTATGGGACTATGGCTACACCTTC.

The chain combines TRBV5-1 with TRBJ2-7, with D tentatively TRBD1 (6 bases). Germline CDR1 and CDR2: SGHRS and YFSETQ. V was shortened by 2 bases and J by 5 bases, with 14 bases between the two germline ends. This CDR3 is 14 amino acids long. The CDR3 DNA reads TGCGCCAGCAGCTTTGGGGCAGGGGACCACGAGCAGTACTTC. Its protein is CASSFGAGDHEQYF.

In nucleotides, the CDR3 is TGTGCCAGCAGTTCGGGAGTCTCCTATGGCTACACCTTC. Encoded protein: CASSSGVSYGYTF. The chain links TRBV6-5 to TRBJ1-2, with D hard to call. V lost 4 bases and J 4 bases, leaving 10 bases between the germline ends. Germline-derived CDR1 and CDR2 are MNHEY and SVGAGI. CDR3 length equals 13 residues.

This chain uses TRBV4-2 with TRBJ2-2; TRBD2 matches 8 bases. Trimming took 0 bases from V and 5 from J; bases not matched to a gene: 8. Germline V gene lookup returns CDR1 LGHNA and CDR2 YNFKEQ. This CDR3 has 17 amino acids. The CDR3 DNA reads as TGTGCCAGCAGCCAAGATCATTCTAGCGGGTTGACCGGGGAGCTGTTTTTT. This gives the protein CASSQDHSSGLTGELFF.

The rearrangement joins TRBV7-3 to TRBJ1-1, with unresolved D. Germline CDR1 is SGHTA and CDR2 is FQGTGA. CDR3 length: 13 amino acids. Trimming removed 4 bases at V and 1 base at J, with 7 bases between. CDR3 amino acids: CASSWRKNTEAFF. The DNA for the CDR3 is TGTGCCAGCAGCTGGAGGAAGAACACTGAAGCTTTCTTT.

This clone has only one observation. CDR3 nucleotide sequence: TGCGCCAGCAGTTCAACAGGGGGCGGAGGCTACACCTTC. Translated: CASSSTGGGGYTF. This chain connects TRBV5-1 to TRBJ1-2; TRBD1 agrees at 9 bases. Germline V gene data show CDR1 as SGHRS and CDR2 as YFSETQ. The CDR3 contains 13 residues. J gave up 8 bases and V 5 bases, and 7 bases lay outside the gene matches.

The chain recombines TRBV5-1 with TRBJ2-3; TRBD1 aligns across 7 bases. Trimming at V came to 1 base and at J to 0 bases, leaving 5 bases not matched to a gene. CDR3 length equals 16 residues. CDR1 and CDR2 (germline): SGHRS, YFSETQ. The CDR3 DNA is TGCGCCAGCAGCTTGACAGGGGATGAGAGCACAGATACGCAGTATTTT. Amino acids: CASSLTGDESTDTQYF. Together with reference TRBV5-1 and TRBJ2-3, the CDR3 gives the full variable domain: KAGVTQTPRYLIKTRGQQVTLSCSPISGHRSVSWYQQTPGQGLQFLFEYFSETQRNKGNFPGRFSGRQFSNSRSEMNVSTLELGDSALYLCASSLTGDESTDTQYFGPGTRLTVL.

The gene calls are TRBV30 and TRBJ2-2, with 7 positions matching TRBD1. V dropped 1 base and J dropped 1; count of bases not matched to a gene: 3. This CDR3 is built from 15 residues. Germline CDR1 GTSNPN, CDR2 SVGIG (reference sequence). The CDR3 loop is CAWSAQGENTGELFF. DNA of the CDR3: TGTGCCTGGAGTGCCCAGGGGGAGAACACCGGGGAGCTGTTTTTT. Based on the CDR3 plus reference TRBV30 and TRBJ2-2, the full variable domain is SQTIHQWPATLVQPVGSPLSLECTVEGTSNPNLYWYRQAAGRGLQLLFYSVGIGQISSEVPQNLSASRPQDRQFILSSKKLLLSDSGFYLCAWSAQGENTGELFFGEGSRLTVL.

The V and J genes are TRBV19 and TRBJ1-5; D gene unclear. The germline V gene has CDR1 LNHDA and CDR2 SQIVND (reference sequence). The CDR3 consists of 13 residues. Trimming pared 6 bases from V and 5 bases from J, leaving 11 bases between. The CDR3 bases are TGTGCCAGTAGCCACCTAATAGATCAGCCCCAGCATTTT. The encoded protein is CASSHLIDQPQHF. Looking up the rest from reference TRBV19 and TRBJ1-5 gives the full variable domain: DGGITQSPKYLFRKEGQNVTLSCEQNLNHDAMYWYRQDPGQGLRLIYYSQIVNDFQKGDIAEGYSVSREKKESFPLTVTSAQKNPTAFYLCASSHLIDQPQHFGDGTRLSIL.

The chain has TRBV3-1 (or the pseudogene TRBV3-2) and TRBJ2-7; 9 bases are a match to TRBD1. CDR3 length: 14 amino acids. V gave up 7 bases and J gave up 2 bases; unmatched junction bases: 6. Germline V gives CDR1 LGHDT, CDR2 YNNKEL (reference sequence). The CDR3 here is CASTPGQGAYEQYF. The CDR3 DNA reads as TGTGCCAGCACCCCGGGACAGGGAGCCTACGAGCAGTACTTC.

The rearrangement joins TRBV6-5 to TRBJ2-1; D might be TRBD1 (6 bases). This CDR3 has 14 amino acids. With 0 bases removed from V and 7 bases from J, the gap between germline ends came to 10 bases. CDR1 and CDR2 from the germline V gene are MNHEY and SVGAGI. The CDR3 is CASSYSDSLNEQFF. The CDR3 coding sequence is TGTGCCAGCAGTTACTCGGACAGTTTAAATGAGCAGTTCTTC.

This rearrangement joins TRBV19 to TRBJ1-1, with a weak D call TRBD1 (5 bases). Between the trimmed V and J ends, which lost 6 bases and 5 bases, there was a span of 16 bases. Germline V gene lookup returns CDR1 LNHDA and CDR2 SQIVND (reference sequence). There are 14 residues in the CDR3. The CDR3 sequence: CASSPLERTTEAFF. DNA of the CDR3: TGTGCCAGTAGCCCCCTCGAGAGGACAACTGAAGCTTTCTTT.